This T cell receptor beta chain stems from a study of blood T cell repertoires in COVID-19. Assay used: immunoSEQ multiplex PCR; TCRdb lists only in-frame clones, some missing. The table has approximately 260,000 clones, 80% to 90% seen once; the top ten hold roughly a tenth. This CDR3 region has 14 residues. Germline CDR1 reads SEHNR; CDR2 reads FQNEAQ (reference sequence). V lost 1 base to trimming and J lost 8 bases; unmatched junction nucleotides: 7. The clonotype comes from a woman in her seventies with COVID-19, enrolled during active disease. The sequencing sample was made of peripheral blood. This chain uses TRBV7-9 with TRBJ1-2, with 7 bases lining up with TRBD1. Here the CDR3 DNA reads TGTGCCAGCAGCTTAGATCGGACAGGTCACGGCTACACCTTC. Translated: CASSLDRTGHGYTF.